One sample yielded the 14 T cell receptor beta chains listed below, sequenced in a study of blood T cell repertoires in COVID-19. TCRdb's copy holds only in-frame clones and misses some; the assay was immunoSEQ multiplex PCR. The sample yields 140,000 or so clones, approximately 80% seen once. Material: peripheral blood. The source is a woman older than 75 with acute or convalescent COVID-19.

This chain links TRBV28 with TRBJ2-7; D is possibly TRBD1 (6 bases). The CDR3 has 13 amino acids. Germline values: CDR1 MDHEN, CDR2 SYDVKM. V was cut by 4 bases and J by 0 bases, with 7 bases left in between. CDR3: CASSSQGSYEQYF. The CDR3 DNA is TGTGCCAGCAGTTCACAGGGCTCCTACGAGCAGTACTTC.

The rearrangement links TRBV7-2 to TRBJ2-3; the D gene is possibly TRBD1 (7 bases). The germline gives CDR1 SGHTA, CDR2 FQGNSA. V lost 5 bases and J lost 0, with 15 bases in between. This CDR3 region has 16 residues. The CDR3 sequence: CASSRRGAPSTDTQYF. DNA for the CDR3: TGTGCCAGCAGCCGCAGGGGGGCGCCCAGCACAGATACGCAGTATTTT. The full variable domain, with the rest looked up from reference TRBV7-2 and TRBJ2-3, is GAGVSQSPSNKVTEKGKDVELRCDPISGHTALYWYRQSLGQGLEFLIYFQGNSAPDKSGLPSDRFSAERTGGSVSTLTIQRTQQEDSAVYLCASSRRGAPSTDTQYFGPGTRLTVL.

The chain couples TRBV7-3 to TRBJ1-1; D might be TRBD1 (6 bases). Trimming shortened V by 0 bases and J by 4 bases, and 15 bases separated the two germline ends. CDR3 length equals 16 residues. CDR1 and CDR2 from the germline V gene are SGHTA and FQGTGA. CDR3 loop: CASSLTVTGWPTEAFF. DNA of the CDR3: TGTGCCAGCAGCTTAACGGTAACAGGGTGGCCCACTGAAGCTTTCTTT.

V usage is TRBV9 and J usage is TRBJ1-4; tentative D call: TRBD1 (6 bases). Trimming shortened V by 1 base and J by 2 bases, and 6 bases separated the two germline ends. Germline V gives CDR1 SGDLS, CDR2 YYNGEE. CDR3 length equals 14 residues. As DNA, the CDR3 is TGTGCCAGCAGCGTAACAGGGACTAATGAAAAACTGTTTTTT. Its translation: CASSVTGTNEKLFF.

This clone was observed a few times. The chain is built from TRBV5-1 and TRBJ1-1; tentative D call: TRBD1 (5 bases). The CDR3 is 15 residues long. The ends were cut back, 3 bases at V and 6 bases at J, with 18 bases in the middle. Germline assignment: CDR1 SGHRS and CDR2 YFSETQ. For the CDR3, the DNA is TGCGCCAGCAGCTCCAGGACCCGCCGGGGGGCTGAAGCTTTCTTT. Protein product: CASSSRTRRGAEAFF.

The chain has TRBV6-2 or TRBV6-3 and TRBJ1-1, with a weak D call TRBD1 (5 bases). Looked up from germline, CDR1 is MNHEY and CDR2 is SVGEGT. The CDR3 extends over 15 amino acids. The ends were cut back, 5 bases at V and 3 bases at J, with 16 bases in the middle. CDR3 loop: CASSRPGYGYTEAFF. CDR3 nucleotide sequence: TGTGCCAGCAGTAGGCCAGGGTACGGCTACACTGAAGCTTTCTTT.

The chain combines TRBV5-1 with TRBJ2-6; perhaps TRBD2 as D (6 bases). Trimming stripped 7 bases from V and 2 bases from J, with 13 bases between. The CDR3 is 15 residues long. Germline CDR1 is SGHRS and CDR2 is YFSETQ. As DNA, the CDR3 is TGCGCCAGCTTACCTGGGGGGACTGGGGCCAACGTCCTGACTTTC. Its translation: CASLPGGTGANVLTF.

V and J are TRBV7-2 and TRBJ1-6; possible D gene TRBD1, 5 bases. This CDR3 has 15 amino acids. CDR1 is SGHTA and CDR2 is FQGNSA in the germline V gene. The V gene lost 5 bases and the J gene lost 5 bases, with 13 bases spanning the gap. CDR3 bases: TGTGCCAGCAGCACCGGGGGTGGGAATAATTCACCCCTCCACTTT. Translated: CASSTGGGNNSPLHF.

The chain links TRBV5-5 to TRBJ2-7, with TRBD1 matching 11 bases. This CDR3 has 14 residues. Per the germline V gene, CDR1 is SGHKS and CDR2 is YYEKEE (reference sequence). V lost 0 bases to trimming and J lost 10 bases; unmatched junction nucleotides: 6. CDR3 sequence: CASSLAGQGARQYF. CDR3 DNA sequence: TGTGCCAGCAGCTTGGCAGGACAGGGGGCTCGACAGTACTTC. The variable domain in full, completed from reference TRBV5-5 and TRBJ2-7, reads DAGVTQSPTHLIKTRGQQVTLRCSPISGHKSVSWYQQVLGQGPQFIFQYYEKEERGRGNFPDRFSARQFPNYSSELNVNALLLGDSALYLCASSLAGQGARQYFGPGTRLTVT.

The chain links TRBV28 to TRBJ1-5; D uncertain. The ends were cut back, 2 bases at V and 2 bases at J, with 7 bases in the middle. CDR3 length equals 14 residues. Germline values: CDR1 MDHEN, CDR2 SYDVKM. The CDR3 loop reads CASSLDTRNQPQHF. Written as DNA, the CDR3 is TGTGCCAGCAGTTTAGACACTCGCAATCAGCCCCAGCATTTT.

V is TRBV18 and J is TRBJ1-1, with 8 bases matching TRBD1. Trimming removed 0 bases from V and 3 bases from J; junction bases left unmatched: 6. CDR3 size: 16 residues. Germline CDR1 KGHSH, CDR2 LQKENI. CDR3 amino acids: CASSPPVPGQDTEAFF. The CDR3 region has the DNA TGTGCCAGCTCACCACCCGTCCCGGGACAGGACACTGAAGCTTTCTTT.

The chain couples TRBV4-1 to TRBJ2-3, with 7 nucleotides matching TRBD1. J lost 5 bases, V lost 4 bases, and 9 bases had no gene match. The CDR3 contains 15 residues. Per germline, CDR1 MGHRA and CDR2 YSYEKL. The CDR3 DNA follows: TGCGCCAGCAGCCGAGGTCTAGGGGGCAGAGATACGCAGTATTTT. This translates into CASSRGLGGRDTQYF.

This clone appeared a single time. CDR3 nucleotides: TGCAGTGCTAGTTCGGGGTTAGACAGGGGAACCTACGAGCAGTACTTC. Translating it yields CSASSGLDRGTYEQYF. V and J are TRBV20-1 and TRBJ2-7; TRBD1 aligns across 8 bases. V was pared by 3 bases and J by 2 bases, with 12 bases of the junction left unmatched. The CDR3 has 16 amino acids. CDR1 is DFQATT and CDR2 is SNEGSKA in the germline V gene (reference sequence).

This chain uses TRBV19 with TRBJ1-1; 7 nucleotides line up with TRBD1. V shed 4 bases and J 1 base; nucleotides not matched to a gene: 3. Germline V gives CDR1 LNHDA, CDR2 SQIVND (reference sequence). CDR3 size: 14 residues. The CDR3 region has the DNA TGTGCCAGTAGTACCAACAGGGGGAACACTGAAGCTTTCTTT. This gives the protein CASSTNRGNTEAFF. The full variable domain, its missing parts supplied by reference TRBV19 and TRBJ1-1, is DGGITQSPKYLFRKEGQNVTLSCEQNLNHDAMYWYRQDPGQGLRLIYYSQIVNDFQKGDIAEGYSVSREKKESFPLTVTSAQKNPTAFYLCASSTNRGNTEAFFGQGTRLTVV.